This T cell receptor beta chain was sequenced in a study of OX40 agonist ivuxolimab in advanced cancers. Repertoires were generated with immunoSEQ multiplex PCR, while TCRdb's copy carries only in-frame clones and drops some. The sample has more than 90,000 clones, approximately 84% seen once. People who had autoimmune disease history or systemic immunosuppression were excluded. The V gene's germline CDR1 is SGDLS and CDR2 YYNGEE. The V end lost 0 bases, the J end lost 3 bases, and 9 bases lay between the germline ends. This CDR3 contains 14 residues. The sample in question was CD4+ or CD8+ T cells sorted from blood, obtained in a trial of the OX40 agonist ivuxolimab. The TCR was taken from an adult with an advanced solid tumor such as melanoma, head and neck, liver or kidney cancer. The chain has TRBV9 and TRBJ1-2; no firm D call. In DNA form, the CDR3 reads TGTGCCAGCAGCGTAGGGAGAGCGGACTATGGCTACACCTTC. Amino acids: CASSVGRADYGYTF.